This TCR beta chain is from a study of blood T cell repertoires in COVID-19. How the authors handled the data: Amplified reference gene primers provided the basis for estimating nucleated cell counts. Clones were sequenced by immunoSEQ multiplex PCR, and TCRdb holds only the in-frame ones, with some missing. From that table come the V and J calls and clone size; the DNA was used to work out D and trimming. The sample includes some 200,000 clones, about 78% seen only once; the top ten take 15% to 20%. Participant age was about 18 to 89 years, and participants resided in roughly 25 US areas. Material for sequencing was PBMCs or T cells enriched from blood (not recorded which). The TCR originated in a woman in her fifties or sixties who had recovered from COVID-19.

The CDR3 loop is CASSLRQGNSPLHF. CDR3 DNA: TGTGCCAGCAGCCTGCGACAGGGGAATTCACCCCTCCACTTT. The chain carries TRBV3-1 (or the pseudogene TRBV3-2) and TRBJ1-6; TRBD1 agrees at 8 bases. Looked up from germline, CDR1 is LGHDT and CDR2 is YNNKEL (reference sequence). With 4 bases clipped from V and 7 bases from J, the junction kept 3 bases outside the gene matches. The CDR3 is 14 amino acids.